This T cell receptor (beta chain) derives from a study of vaccination effects on CD4 cells after COVID-19. Findings of the study overall: The study dataset contains few convalescent patients and includes no early post-infection timepoints.

V was trimmed by 8 bases and J by 5 bases, leaving 10 bases between them. This CDR3 region has 12 residues. CDR1 MNHEY and CDR2 SVGEGT come from the germline V gene. Prior to sequencing, the ViraFEST assay stimulated PBMC with viral peptide pools, which expanded the antigen-specific CD4+ T cells. Investigators separated out CD4+ T cells once around nine days of culture had passed. Two doses of BNT162b2 or mRNA-1273 vaccine were administered to participants. Days 3 and 7 saw half the medium replaced with IL-2 medium. Sequenced by immunoSEQ multiplex PCR; TCRdb stores in-frame clones only, minus some. The data hold about 38,000 clones, with approximately 82% observed a single time. This clone was detected once. Its cognate antigen is unknown.

The source material was CD4+ T cells from PBMCs cultured with HCoV-NL63 spike peptides, sampled after COVID-19 vaccination. The chain is built from TRBV6-2 or TRBV6-3 and TRBJ1-5, with D uncertain. This clonotype was obtained from a human donor who received a COVID-19 vaccine. Some clones in this sample may be carry-over from other donors' samples. Here the CDR3 DNA reads TGTGCCAGCGGCCAAACCCATCAGCCCCAGCATTTT. It translates to CASGQTHQPQHF.